The 9 T cell receptor beta chains presented below share a single source sample, sequenced in a study of OX40 agonist ivuxolimab in advanced cancers. TCRdb's copy holds only in-frame clones and misses some; the assay was immunoSEQ multiplex PCR. Here the sample spans over 40,000 clones, roughly 80% being singletons. The sequenced sample was CD4+ or CD8+ T cells sorted from blood, obtained in a trial of the OX40 agonist ivuxolimab. Receptors originate from an adult with an advanced solid tumor such as melanoma, head and neck, liver or kidney cancer.

J is TRBJ1-2 and V is TRBV11-2, with 7 bases fitting TRBD1. J was trimmed by 2 bases and V by 0 bases; bases with no gene match: 3. The CDR3 runs to 15 residues. The V gene's germline CDR1 is SGHAT and CDR2 FQNNGV. DNA of the CDR3: TGTGCCAGCAGCTTAGATCCAGGGGGAAACTATGGCTACACCTTC. Translated: CASSLDPGGNYGYTF.

This rearrangement joins TRBV2 to TRBJ1-5; the D gene is possibly TRBD1 (6 bases). Germline V gives CDR1 SNHLY, CDR2 FYNNEI. The CDR3 covers 14 residues. Trimming stripped 6 bases from V and 6 bases from J, with 15 bases between. The DNA for the CDR3 is TGTGCCAGCAGGCGGGGGCAGGGAGGTCAGCCCCAGCATTTT. Amino acids: CASRRGQGGQPQHF.

This chain joins TRBV16 and TRBJ1-2; D uncertain. V gave up 0 bases and J gave up 5 bases, with 10 bases separating them. Germline CDR1 reads KGHSY; CDR2 reads FQNENV. There are 14 residues in the CDR3. Here the CDR3 reads CASSQSVDSYGYTF. DNA of the CDR3: TGTGCCAGCAGCCAATCCGTAGATAGTTATGGCTACACCTTC.

The chain uses TRBV11-3 and TRBJ1-6; D gene uncertain. The CDR3 contains 13 residues. V was trimmed by 2 bases and J by 9 bases, leaving 8 bases between them. In germline, CDR1 is SGHNT, CDR2 YENEEA. CDR3 sequence (DNA): TGTGCCAGCAGCTTATCATATCGTTCACCCCTCCACTTT. Translation: CASSLSYRSPLHF. Using reference TRBV11-3 and TRBJ1-6 for the parts outside the CDR3, the full variable domain is EAGVVQSPRYKIIEKKQPVAFWCNPISGHNTLYWYLQNLGQGPELLIRYENEEAVDDSQLPKDRFSAERLKGVDSTLKIQPAELGDSAVYLCASSLSYRSPLHFGNGTRLTVT.

The J gene is TRBJ1-2, the V gene TRBV2; a weak D match, TRBD1 (5 bases). Germline CDR1 SNHLY, CDR2 FYNNEI. The V and J ends lost 8 bases and 6 bases respectively, with 13 bases between them. The CDR3 has 12 residues. In nucleotides, the CDR3 is TGTGCCAGCGGGCTGGGGGGGAATGGCTACACCTTC. Amino acids: CASGLGGNGYTF.

The V call is TRBV6-5, the J call TRBJ2-7; the match to TRBD1 covers 9 bases. J gave up 5 bases and V 7 bases, and 12 bases lay outside the gene matches. The CDR3 has 15 residues. The V gene's germline CDR1 is MNHEY and CDR2 SVGAGI. The CDR3 nucleotides read TGTGCCAGCACCACTCCGGGGACAGGGACCCACGAGCAGTACTTC. Translated, it gives CASTTPGTGTHEQYF.

The chain couples TRBV11-1 to TRBJ2-1, with D hard to call. Germline values: CDR1 SGHAT, CDR2 FQDESV (reference sequence). The CDR3 is 13 residues long. The germline V and J ends were trimmed by 3 bases and 2 bases, with 5 bases remaining between them. The CDR3 bases are TGTGCCAGCAGCTTTAGCCCCTACAATGAGCAGTTCTTC. Its protein product is CASSFSPYNEQFF.

J is TRBJ2-4 and V is TRBV5-1; D perhaps matches TRBD1 (5 bases). There are 16 residues in the CDR3. The ends were cut back, 4 bases at V and 3 bases at J, with 17 bases in the middle. The germline gives CDR1 SGHRS, CDR2 YFSETQ. CDR3 protein: CASSPRQNLGKNIQYF. In DNA, the CDR3 is TGCGCCAGCAGCCCCCGACAGAATTTGGGCAAAAACATTCAGTACTTC.

The DNA for the CDR3 is TGTGCCTGGAGGCAAACAGGGGCGAATTCACCCCTCCACTTT. It translates to CAWRQTGANSPLHF. V is TRBV30 and J is TRBJ1-6, with 7 positions matching TRBD1. This CDR3 has 14 amino acids. Trimming removed 3 bases from V and 7 bases from J; junction bases left unmatched: 6. CDR1 and CDR2 (germline): GTSNPN, SVGIG (reference sequence).